Presented here are 15 T cell receptor beta chains from one specimen sequenced in a study of radiotherapy plus CTLA-4 blockade in lung cancer. The repertoire was sequenced with immunoSEQ multiplex PCR; TCRdb's copy has only in-frame clones and lacks some. The sample shows approximately 35,000 clones, more than 80% of them seen only once. The sample was peripheral blood, taken from a patient treated with radiotherapy plus ipilimumab. These receptors all come from a human donor with non-small cell lung cancer who had stable disease on radiotherapy plus ipilimumab.

As DNA, the CDR3 is TGTGCCACCAGCAGAGGCCAAGCGGGAGCTTACGAGCAGTACTTC. Protein sequence: CATSRGQAGAYEQYF. This rearrangement joins TRBV15 to TRBJ2-5, with 8 positions matching TRBD2. The DNA end favors TRBJ2-7, so the J call may be wrong. From germline, CDR1 is LNHNV and CDR2 YYDKDF (reference sequence). CDR3 size: 15 residues.

The chain employs TRBV11-2 and TRBJ1-5; D remains unclear. Looked up from germline, CDR1 is SGHAT and CDR2 is FQNNGV. V gave up 2 bases and J gave up 2 bases, with 10 bases separating them. This CDR3 comprises 15 residues. The CDR3 loop is CASSLQAMGNQPQHF. The DNA of the CDR3 is TGTGCCAGCAGCTTACAGGCCATGGGCAATCAGCCCCAGCATTTT.

This clone was picked up a small number of times. A junction boundary mismatches the germline segment, possibly from a read error. V gene TRBV4-3 combines with J gene TRBJ2-3; 13 positions agree with TRBD2. The CDR3 consists of 15 residues. Germline CDR1 is LGHNA and CDR2 is YSLEER. CDR3 region: CASSQDRTSGRYAVF. CDR3 DNA sequence: TGCGCCAGCAGCCAAGATCGGACTAGCGGGAGATACGCAGTATTT.

This rearrangement joins TRBV28 to TRBJ2-3; weak D call: TRBD2 (7 bases). This CDR3 is built from 15 residues. V shed 4 bases and J shed 9 bases, with 20 bases lying between them. CDR1 is MDHEN, CDR2 SYDVKM, per germline. The CDR3 spells CASSSPQPGEGTQYF. Here the CDR3 DNA reads TGTGCCAGCAGTTCCCCTCAACCAGGGGAGGGAACGCAGTATTTT. The full variable domain, with the rest looked up from reference TRBV28 and TRBJ2-3, is DVKVTQSSRYLVKRTGEKVFLECVQDMDHENMFWYRQDPGLGLRLIYFSYDVKMKEKGDIPEGYSVSREKKERFSLILESASTNQTSMYLCASSSPQPGEGTQYFGPGTRLTVL.

This clone was seen a few times. The chain uses TRBV7-3 and TRBJ2-7; 12 nucleotides line up with TRBD2. This CDR3 contains 13 residues. CDR1 is SGHTA, CDR2 FQGTGA, per germline. The V and J ends lost 5 bases and 6 bases, in that order; junction bases with no gene match: 2. The CDR3 sequence: CASSLGLAGEQYF. CDR3 nucleotide sequence: TGTGCCAGCAGCCTGGGACTAGCGGGCGAGCAGTACTTC. Variable domain in full (rest from reference TRBV7-3 and TRBJ2-7): GAGVSQTPSNKVTEKGKYVELRCDPISGHTALYWYRQSLGQGPEFLIYFQGTGAADDSGLPNDRFFAVRPEGSVSTLKIQRTERGDSAVYLCASSLGLAGEQYFGPGTRLTVT.

The J gene is TRBJ2-5, the V gene TRBV9; 14 positions match TRBD2. Per germline, CDR1 SGDLS and CDR2 YYNGEE. Trimming at V came to 2 bases and at J to 5 bases, leaving 5 bases not matched to a gene. This CDR3 spans 16 amino acids. For the CDR3, the DNA is TGTGCCAGCAGCGTGGGACTAGCGGGAGTAGGGGAGACCCAGTACTTC. Residues: CASSVGLAGVGETQYF.

The chain recombines TRBV5-1 with TRBJ2-5, with 7 bases identical to TRBD2. The J call may be in error: the DNA end matches TRBJ2-7 better. The CDR3 loop spans 14 amino acids. Germline lookup yields CDR1 SGHRS and CDR2 YFSETQ. The CDR3 region is CASSLERGDYEQYF. Here the CDR3 DNA reads TGCGCCAGCAGCTTGGAACGGGGGGACTACGAGCAGTACTTC.

The chain recombines TRBV28 with TRBJ2-1, with 9 bases that match TRBD1. The CDR3 length is 15 residues. The germline V gene has CDR1 MDHEN and CDR2 SYDVKM. Losses at the gene ends were 5 bases for V and 7 bases for J; bases not matched to a gene: 9. The CDR3 DNA is TGTGCCAGCAGTCCGGGACAGGGTGTCAGAAATGAGCAGTTCTTC. This translates into CASSPGQGVRNEQFF.

The chain recombines TRBV2 with TRBJ2-4; perhaps TRBD2 as D (5 bases). This CDR3 region has 13 residues. V dropped 1 base and J dropped 9 bases, with 10 bases sitting between them. CDR1 is SNHLY, CDR2 FYNNEI, per germline. The CDR3 protein is CASSEGLASIQYF. The DNA for the CDR3 is TGTGCCAGCAGTGAAGGGCTAGCAAGCATTCAGTACTTC.

This clone was observed a single time. Additional DNA sequences in this sample encode the identical CDR3. The chain joins TRBV2 to TRBJ2-5; TRBD2 agrees at 11 bases. This CDR3 has 16 amino acids. Germline V gene data show CDR1 as SNHLY and CDR2 as FYNNEI. The junction had 12 bases not matched to a gene; V was cut back by 8 bases and J by 4 bases. The CDR3 nucleotides are TGTGCCAGCCGGGCAAAGTTAGCGGGAGGGGGAGAGACCCAGTACTTC. Its translation is CASRAKLAGGGETQYF.

In its sample, this clone was seen a few times. The chain is built from TRBV5-1 and TRBJ2-1; possibly TRBD2 for D (5 bases). CDR1 and CDR2 from the germline V gene are SGHRS and YFSETQ. The CDR3 is 16 residues long. The germline V and J ends were trimmed by 4 bases and 4 bases, with 18 bases remaining between them. The CDR3 region is CASSPRGSGGYNEQFF. Here the CDR3 DNA reads TGCGCCAGCAGCCCCCGGGGAAGCGGAGGTTACAATGAGCAGTTCTTC.

The gene calls are TRBV2 and TRBJ2-7, with D tentatively TRBD2 (5 bases). Germline CDR1 reads SNHLY; CDR2 reads FYNNEI. V was clipped by 9 bases and J by 0 bases, with 9 bases between them. The CDR3 contains 12 residues. The CDR3 DNA follows: TGTGCCAGTTCCGGGATCTCCTACGAGCAGTACTTC. This sequence encodes CASSGISYEQYF.

On this clone itself: Mismatch with germline at one junction end may stem from a read error. CDR3 loop: CANSIEPGQGDNEQFF. DNA of the CDR3: TGTGCCAATAGTATAGAGCCGGGACAGGGGGACAATGAGCAGTTCTTC. The chain links TRBV19 to TRBJ2-1; the match to TRBD1 covers 11 bases. CDR1 is LNHDA, CDR2 SQIVND, per germline (reference sequence). The CDR3 spans 16 residues.

This chain connects TRBV2 to TRBJ2-7, with a tentative D call TRBD2 (5 bases). The CDR3 contains 13 residues. CDR1 and CDR2 from the germline V gene are SNHLY and FYNNEI. Trimming pared 1 base from V and 7 bases from J, leaving 11 bases between. CDR3 sequence reads: CASSEVGVSEQYF. Written as DNA, the CDR3 is TGTGCCAGCAGTGAAGTGGGAGTTTCTGAGCAGTACTTC. The variable domain in full, with the rest retrieved from reference TRBV2 and TRBJ2-7, is EPEVTQTPSHQVTQMGQEVILRCVPISNHLYFYWYRQILGQKVEFLVSFYNNEISEKSEIFDDQFSVERPDGSNFTLKIRSTKLEDSAMYFCASSEVGVSEQYFGPGTRLTVT.

This clone was observed a single time. The chain couples TRBV9 to TRBJ1-5; D perhaps matches TRBD1 (5 bases). CDR3 size: 15 residues. Per germline, CDR1 SGDLS and CDR2 YYNGEE. Trimming stripped 3 bases from V and 3 bases from J, with 13 bases between. The CDR3, as DNA: TGTGCCAGCAGCGCCTACGGACACCACAATCAGCCCCAGCATTTT. Amino acid sequence: CASSAYGHHNQPQHF.